Each of the 18 T cell receptor beta chains below was sequenced from the same sample in a study of CD8 T cells in Susac syndrome. An input of roughly 0.5 to 1 ug of RNA was subjected to reverse transcription using random hexamers. A single record per CDR3 protein comes from TCRdb applying MiXCR to the immunoSEQ multiplex PCR reads. The sample has under 550,000 distinct CDR3 sequences; around 83% are singletons. What was sequenced was CD8+ T cells from PBMCs. The receptors originated from a human donor with multiple sclerosis.

The chain employs TRBV27 and TRBJ1-6; D perhaps matches TRBD1 (5 bases). This CDR3 is built from 14 residues. The V gene's germline CDR1 is MNHEY and CDR2 SMNVEV (reference sequence). V shed 3 bases and J shed 7 bases, with 10 bases lying between them. The CDR3 reads CASSFGTENSPLHF. The CDR3 DNA reads as TGTGCCAGCAGTTTTGGGACTGAAAATTCACCCCTCCACTTT.

The J gene is TRBJ2-7, the V gene TRBV28; 9 bases fit TRBD2. CDR1 is MDHEN and CDR2 is SYDVKM in the germline V gene. V shed 2 bases, J shed 0 bases, and the junction held 5 bases outside the gene matches. There are 16 residues in the CDR3. CDR3 loop: CASSLEGSGSSYEQYF. The DNA of the CDR3 is TGTGCCAGCAGTTTAGAGGGTAGCGGGAGCTCCTACGAGCAGTACTTC. Drawing the rest from reference TRBV28 and TRBJ2-7, the complete variable domain is DVKVTQSSRYLVKRTGEKVFLECVQDMDHENMFWYRQDPGLGLRLIYFSYDVKMKEKGDIPEGYSVSREKKERFSLILESASTNQTSMYLCASSLEGSGSSYEQYFGPGTRLTVT.

This clonotype appeared a single time. The chain has TRBV19 and TRBJ2-1; D is unresolved. This CDR3 has 13 residues. Germline V gene lookup returns CDR1 LNHDA and CDR2 SQIVND (reference sequence). The V end was cut by 1 base, the J end by 5 bases, with 6 bases between. In DNA, the CDR3 is TGTGCCAGTAGTATAGGGACCCACAATGAGCAGTTCTTC. Protein product: CASSIGTHNEQFF.

The chain combines TRBV7-2 with TRBJ2-7; 9 bases are a match to TRBD1. This CDR3 is 15 amino acids long. V shed 5 bases, J shed 5 bases, and the junction held 10 bases outside the gene matches. Germline V CDR1 and CDR2: SGHTA, FQGNSA. The CDR3 reads CASSLTGGVYNEQYF. DNA for the CDR3: TGTGCCAGCAGCCTTACAGGGGGCGTCTACAACGAGCAGTACTTC.

This clonotype appeared a single time. The V gene is TRBV6-1, the J gene TRBJ2-7; TRBD2 might be the D (5 bases). Germline assignment: CDR1 MNHNS and CDR2 SASEGT. The CDR3 has 13 amino acids. Deletions cut 6 bases from V and 4 bases from J, with 13 bases between. This chain's CDR3 is CASRTWGDYEQYF. CDR3 nucleotides: TGTGCCAGCAGGACCTGGGGAGATTACGAGCAGTACTTC.

J is TRBJ1-3 and V is TRBV6-1, with D unresolved. The CDR3 is made up of 16 amino acids. From germline, CDR1 is MNHNS and CDR2 SASEGT. Trimming left V 10 bases short and J 0 bases short, with 19 bases between. CDR3 nucleotide sequence: TGTGCCACCTACGACGGGCAGGCGAACTCTGGAAACACCATATATTTT. Protein product: CATYDGQANSGNTIYF.

This chain joins TRBV28 and TRBJ2-6; a weak D match, TRBD1 (5 bases). The CDR3 has 15 amino acids. Trimming removed 1 base from V and 4 bases from J, with 8 bases in between. Germline V gives CDR1 MDHEN, CDR2 SYDVKM. The CDR3 reads CASSLFGAGANVLTF. CDR3 DNA sequence: TGTGCCAGCAGTTTATTTGGGGCCGGGGCCAACGTCCTGACTTTC.

There are a few counts of this clonotype. The rearrangement joins TRBV11-2 to TRBJ2-7; unclear D gene. Per the germline V gene, CDR1 is SGHAT and CDR2 is FQNNGV. V lost 5 bases to trimming and J lost 5 bases, with 7 bases between them. The length of the CDR3 is 11 residues. CDR3 region: CASSPLNEQYF. In DNA, the CDR3 is TGTGCCAGCAGCCCGCTGAACGAGCAGTACTTC.

The chain couples TRBV6-5 to TRBJ2-1; TRBD1 might be the D (6 bases). V lost 2 bases, J lost 8 bases, and 16 bases lay in between. Germline V gene data show CDR1 as MNHEY and CDR2 as SVGAGI. This CDR3 spans 15 amino acids. As DNA, the CDR3 is TGTGCCAGCAGTTACGGGGGCGTGTCGAACCATGAGCAGTTCTTC. It specifies CASSYGGVSNHEQFF.

The V call is TRBV7-9, the J call TRBJ2-1; 8 bases map to TRBD2. The CDR3 has 17 residues. Germline V gene lookup returns CDR1 SEHNR and CDR2 FQNEAQ (reference sequence). J was trimmed by 8 bases and V by 5 bases; bases with no gene match: 17. In DNA, the CDR3 is TGTGCCAGCAGCCCTTTTCGGACGGGAGGGCCGGGCGATGAGCAGTTCTTC. Protein: CASSPFRTGGPGDEQFF.

This chain connects TRBV15 to TRBJ1-1; no definite D call. The CDR3 has 14 residues. V lost 3 bases, J lost 0 bases, and 8 bases lay in between. The germline gives CDR1 LNHNV, CDR2 YYDKDF (reference sequence). CDR3 sequence: CATSSEKLNTEAFF. The CDR3 bases are TGTGCCACCAGCAGTGAGAAACTGAACACTGAAGCTTTCTTT.

Concerning this clonotype: An end of the junction does not agree with germline; a read error may underlie this. The chain links TRBV4-1 to TRBJ2-5, with a weak D call TRBD1 (7 bases). This CDR3 is 13 amino acids long. The germline V gene encodes CDR1 MGHRA and CDR2 YSYEKL. The CDR3 region is CASSQGGGETQYF. The CDR3 DNA follows: TGTGCCAGCAGCCAGGGGGGTGGAGAGACCCAGTACTTC.

CDR3 sequence reads: CASSPGTGGIGQFF. CDR3 nucleotide sequence: TGTGCCAGCAGCCCCGGGACAGGGGGTATTGGGCAGTTCTTC. The chain combines TRBV5-6 with TRBJ2-1; 11 nucleotides line up with TRBD1. The junction had 9 bases not matched to a gene; V was cut back by 4 bases and J by 12 bases. The length of the CDR3 is 14 residues. Germline V gene lookup returns CDR1 SGHDT and CDR2 YYEEEE.

The genes are TRBV27 and TRBJ1-5; weak D call: TRBD1 (5 bases). Germline loops: CDR1 MNHEY, CDR2 SMNVEV (reference sequence). Trimming cost V 5 bases and J 0 bases, with 14 bases left between them. The CDR3 is made up of 16 amino acids. CDR3 DNA sequence: TGTGCCAGCAGTGCCCGACAGTCATATAGCAATCAGCCCCAGCATTTT. Translation: CASSARQSYSNQPQHF.

Note on this clonotype: Its ends do not fully match the called genes, so a read error is possible. J is TRBJ2-1 and V is TRBV27, with 14 bases matching TRBD2. Germline V gives CDR1 MNHEY, CDR2 SMNVEV (reference sequence). The CDR3 totals 19 residues. This CDR3 is CASSYRGTSGSVSYNEQFF. In DNA form, the CDR3 reads TGTGCCAGTAGTTACAGAGGGACTAGCGGGAGTGTTTCCTACAATGAGCAGTTCTTC.

The V call is TRBV6-6, the J call TRBJ1-6; a possible D gene is TRBD1 (5 bases). Per the germline V gene, CDR1 is MNHNY and CDR2 is SVGAGI (reference sequence). Trimming cost V 6 bases and J 8 bases, with 20 bases left between them. The CDR3 loop spans 16 amino acids. The chain's CDR3 is CASRPVGREYYSPLHF. As DNA, the CDR3 is TGTGCCAGCAGACCAGTGGGCAGGGAGTATTATTCACCCCTCCACTTT.

The chain links TRBV30 to TRBJ1-3; D unresolved. The CDR3 runs to 12 residues. Per the germline V gene, CDR1 is GTSNPN and CDR2 is SVGIG (reference sequence). V lost 1 base, J lost 4 bases, and 5 bases lay in between. The CDR3 sequence: CAWSDVGNTIYF. In DNA, the CDR3 is TGTGCCTGGAGTGACGTGGGAAACACCATATATTTT.

The chain combines TRBV27 with TRBJ2-5; D remains ambiguous. The CDR3 is 13 residues long. V lost 4 bases and J 3 bases, leaving 9 bases between the germline ends. Germline CDR1 is MNHEY and CDR2 is SMNVEV (reference sequence). CDR3 in amino acids: CASSYRMEETQYF. Here the CDR3 DNA reads TGTGCCAGCAGTTATAGGATGGAAGAGACCCAGTACTTC.